These 19 T cell receptor beta chains originate from one sample sequenced in a study of naive and memory T cell subsets. An equimolar mix of two oligonucleotides served as the beta constant-region primer for TRBC1 and TRBC2. TCRdb reprocessed the UMI-ligation and nested PCR reads via MiXCR and lists one record per CDR3 protein. The sample includes approximately 21,000 distinct CDR3 sequences, about 11% of them seen just once. The sample comprised central memory CD8+ T cells from blood. The source is a human donor in good health.

Only a few counts were recorded for this clonotype. V usage is TRBV7-3 and J usage is TRBJ1-2; TRBD1 might be the D (5 bases). The CDR3 spans 13 residues. The V gene's germline CDR1 is SGHTA and CDR2 FQGTGA. The ends were cut back, 5 bases at V and 0 bases at J, with 7 bases in the middle. The CDR3 nucleotides are TGTGCCAGCAGCGAGACAGCTAACTATGGCTACACCTTC. Amino acid sequence: CASSETANYGYTF.

The V gene is TRBV7-8, the J gene TRBJ2-7; the D gene is possibly TRBD1 (6 bases). Germline V gives CDR1 SGHVS, CDR2 FQNEAQ. Trimming shortened V by 1 base and J by 3 bases, and 16 bases separated the two germline ends. The CDR3 sequence is 16 residues long. CDR3 DNA: TGTGCCAGCAGCTTAGGGGTACAGGGTGAGCTCTACGAGCAGTACTTC. Its translation is CASSLGVQGELYEQYF.

This clonotype appeared many times. The genes are TRBV7-9 and TRBJ2-2; D possibly uses TRBD1 or TRBD2 (6 bases each). This CDR3 region has 16 residues. The germline V gene has CDR1 SEHNR and CDR2 FQNEAQ (reference sequence). V was shortened by 1 base and J by 0 bases, with 9 bases between the two germline ends. Here the CDR3 reads CASSLEGGANTGELFF. The CDR3 DNA reads as TGTGCCAGCAGCTTAGAGGGGGGAGCGAACACCGGGGAGCTGTTTTTT.

This clonotype was seen a few times. The V and J genes are TRBV29-1 and TRBJ2-1, with 9 bases lining up with TRBD1. After removal of 6 bases from V and 4 bases from J, the junction contained 13 bases not matched to a gene. The CDR3 length is 16 residues. Germline CDR1 reads SQVTM; CDR2 reads ANQGSEA. CDR3 loop: CSVVPQGARVYNEQFF. The CDR3 DNA follows: TGCAGCGTCGTCCCACAGGGGGCCCGTGTTTACAATGAGCAGTTCTTC.

This clonotype was counted a few times. The rearrangement uses TRBV14 and TRBJ2-7; D gene uncertain. The CDR3 extends over 15 amino acids. Per germline, CDR1 SGHDN and CDR2 FVKESK. V was shortened by 0 bases and J by 2 bases, with 11 bases between the two germline ends. CDR3 region: CASSQDEAMPYEQYF. The CDR3 DNA sequence: TGTGCCAGCAGCCAAGATGAGGCAATGCCCTACGAGCAGTACTTC.

This clonotype was picked up many times. This rearrangement joins TRBV20-1 to TRBJ2-2; D perhaps matches TRBD1 (5 bases). Germline V gives CDR1 DFQATT, CDR2 SNEGSKA (reference sequence). The CDR3 runs to 15 residues. The V and J ends lost 4 bases and 6 bases respectively, with 18 bases between them. For the CDR3, the DNA is TGCAGTGCTAATGGGGCTACCGAAACCCCCGGGGAGCTGTTTTTT. Its protein product is CSANGATETPGELFF.

At least ten counts were recorded for this clonotype. The chain links TRBV12-3 or TRBV12-4 to TRBJ1-5; D is unclear. V lost 8 bases to trimming and J lost 2 bases, with 10 bases between them. The CDR3 loop spans 13 amino acids. The chain's CDR3 is CASAVGGNQPQHF. The DNA for the CDR3 is TGTGCCAGCGCCGTCGGGGGCAATCAGCCCCAGCATTTT.

CDR3 region: CASSLVGRTGTTYNEQFF. The CDR3 DNA sequence: TGCGCCAGCAGCTTGGTTGGCCGGACCGGGACTACATACAATGAGCAGTTCTTC. The V gene is TRBV5-1, the J gene TRBJ2-1; TRBD2 aligns across 7 bases. The V gene end was trimmed by 0 bases and the J gene end by 4 bases; junction bases not matched to a gene: 13. CDR1 SGHRS and CDR2 YFSETQ come from the germline V gene. The length of the CDR3 is 18 residues.

The gene calls are TRBV18 and TRBJ2-3; the D gene could be TRBD1 or TRBD2 (5 bases each). This CDR3 is 17 amino acids long. Germline lookup yields CDR1 KGHSH and CDR2 LQKENI. Trimming removed 4 bases from V and 2 bases from J, with 19 bases in between. CDR3 in DNA: TGTGCCAGCTCACTCACACCCGGGACGGCAGACACAGATACGCAGTATTTT. Protein: CASSLTPGTADTDTQYF.

This chain joins TRBV12-5 and TRBJ1-2; D might be TRBD1 (5 bases). Germline values: CDR1 LGHNT, CDR2 FRNRAP. The CDR3 is 14 amino acids. The V end lost 3 bases, the J end lost 3 bases, and 11 bases lay between the germline ends. The CDR3 DNA reads as TGTGCTAGTGGTTTCGGGCAGGGTTACTATGGCTACACCTTC. It yields the protein CASGFGQGYYGYTF.

This clonotype was observed many times. CDR3 bases: TGCAGTGCTAGCCAGGAACTGACAGGCGCCTATGGCTACACCTTC. Residues: CSASQELTGAYGYTF. The chain links TRBV20-1 to TRBJ1-2, with D maybe TRBD1 (6 bases). The CDR3 length is 15 residues. Trimming left V 3 bases short and J 4 bases short, with 18 bases between. Germline CDR1 DFQATT, CDR2 SNEGSKA (reference sequence).

J is TRBJ2-3 and V is TRBV7-9; the D gene is possibly TRBD1 (5 bases). The CDR3 runs 16 residues. The germline V gene encodes CDR1 SEHNR and CDR2 FQNEAQ (reference sequence). V lost 5 bases, J lost 2 bases, and 17 bases lay in between. The CDR3 bases are TGTGCCAGCAGCCCCCCAGGGTCCCGGGTCACAGATACGCAGTATTTT. Its protein is CASSPPGSRVTDTQYF.

About this clonotype itself: A read error may produce the germline difference seen at one junction end. This chain links TRBV29-1 with TRBJ1-2, with TRBD1 identical over 9 bases. This CDR3 contains 14 residues. The germline CDR1 and CDR2 sequences are SQVTM and ANQGSEA. CDR3 DNA sequence: TGCAGCGTCTCACCCACAGGGGGCGACTATGGCGACACCTTC. Its protein is CSVSPTGGDYGDTF.

This clonotype has more than one count but fewer than ten. This chain links TRBV4-3 with TRBJ2-7; possibly TRBD1 for D (5 bases). Between the trimmed V and J ends, which lost 0 bases and 6 bases, there was a span of 18 bases. This CDR3 has 16 residues. Germline V gene lookup returns CDR1 LGHNA and CDR2 YSLEER. CDR3: CASSQDPWVRVGEQYF. The DNA for the CDR3 is TGCGCCAGCAGCCAAGATCCTTGGGTCAGGGTGGGCGAGCAGTACTTC.

The sample holds one count of this clonotype. The chain has TRBV4-1 and TRBJ2-2; the match to TRBD1 covers 12 bases. The CDR3 sequence is 17 residues long. Germline-derived CDR1 and CDR2 are MGHRA and YSYEKL. V shed 2 bases, J shed 7 bases, and the junction held 8 bases outside the gene matches. The CDR3 nucleotides read TGCGCCAGCAGCCAAACCGGGACAGGGGGCTCGAGCGGGGAGCTGTTTTTT. It is translated as CASSQTGTGGSSGELFF.

This clonotype was counted many times. V is TRBV7-8 and J is TRBJ2-3; TRBD2 aligns across 9 bases. Germline CDR1 reads SGHVS; CDR2 reads FQNEAQ. This CDR3 region has 19 residues. The V gene end was trimmed by 0 bases and the J gene end by 0 bases; junction bases not matched to a gene: 10. CDR3 bases: TGTGCCAGCAGCTTAGCTTTCCTGGCTAGCGGGGCTAGCACAGATACGCAGTATTTT. This codes for CASSLAFLASGASTDTQYF.

The gene calls are TRBV4-1 and TRBJ1-2, with D unresolved. Per the germline V gene, CDR1 is MGHRA and CDR2 is YSYEKL. The CDR3 totals 13 residues. Trimming shortened V by 2 bases and J by 2 bases, and 6 bases separated the two germline ends. CDR3 sequence (DNA): TGCGCCAGCAGCCAATCAGAGAACTATGGCTACACCTTC. This codes for CASSQSENYGYTF.

This clonotype was detected a few times. The gene calls are TRBV20-1 and TRBJ2-1; 7 positions match TRBD2. This CDR3 spans 15 amino acids. Trimming cost V 1 base and J 2 bases; bases outside gene matches: 5. Germline loops: CDR1 DFQATT, CDR2 SNEGSKA (reference sequence). The CDR3 sequence is CSARGRDYTYNEQFF. CDR3 nucleotides: TGCAGTGCTAGAGGTCGGGACTACACCTACAATGAGCAGTTCTTC.

In its sample, this clonotype was seen a few times. This sequence joins TRBV5-6 and TRBJ2-5, with TRBD2 matching 10 bases. The CDR3 spans 18 residues. The germline gives CDR1 SGHDT, CDR2 YYEEEE. With V trimmed by 1 base and J by 2 bases, 11 bases remained unmatched. The CDR3 is CASSLWIRTSGKQETQYF. The DNA for the CDR3 is TGTGCCAGCAGCTTGTGGATTCGAACTAGCGGGAAACAAGAGACCCAGTACTTC. Full variable domain (rest looked up from reference TRBV5-6 and TRBJ2-5): DAGVTQSPTHLIKTRGQQVTLRCSPKSGHDTVSWYQQALGQGPQFIFQYYEEEERQRGNFPDRFSGHQFPNYSSELNVNALLLGDSALYLCASSLWIRTSGKQETQYFGPGTRLLVL.